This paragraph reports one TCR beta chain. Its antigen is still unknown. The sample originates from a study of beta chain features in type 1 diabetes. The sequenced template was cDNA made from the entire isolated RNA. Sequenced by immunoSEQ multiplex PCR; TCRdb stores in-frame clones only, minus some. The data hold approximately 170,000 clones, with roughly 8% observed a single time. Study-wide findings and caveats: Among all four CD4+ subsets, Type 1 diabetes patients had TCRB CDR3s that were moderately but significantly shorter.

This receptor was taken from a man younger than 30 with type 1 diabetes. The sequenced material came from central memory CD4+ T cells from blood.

The CDR3 spells CASSSSGSYNEQFF. The CDR3 bases are TGTGCCAGCAGCTCTAGCGGTTCCTACAATGAGCAGTTCTTC. This chain connects TRBV5-6 to TRBJ2-1, with 7 bases aligning to TRBD2. The CDR3 has 14 amino acids. Germline assignment: CDR1 SGHDT and CDR2 YYEEEE. V was pared by 3 bases and J by 1 base, with 1 base of the junction left unmatched.